This T cell receptor (beta chain) was sequenced in a study of breast tumors, draining lymph nodes, adjacent tissues. The study's findings and limits: Data fit most tumor T cells coming from lymph node, expanding in tumor. Tumor and nontumor repertoires were significantly more similar in luminal-like than in basal-like breast cancer.

Breast cancer patients provided tissue from their axillary draining lymph nodes. One entry per CDR3 protein results from TCRdb running MiXCR on the multiplex PCR reads. The sample has 250,000 or so distinct CDR3 sequences, around 30% seen once. This clonotype was observed many times. Its antigen is not known. The CDR3 has 14 residues. V was pared by 2 bases and J by 1 base, with 9 bases between. Germline V gene lookup returns CDR1 SGHRS and CDR2 YFSETQ. This receptor was identified in a female donor with breast cancer. Some clones in this sample may be carry-over from other donors' samples. V and J are TRBV5-1 and TRBJ2-5, with D hard to call. The sequencing sample was made of axillary lymph node tissue. The chain's CDR3 is CASSFRQFQETQYF. In DNA, the CDR3 is TGCGCCAGCAGCTTTCGGCAGTTCCAAGAGACCCAGTACTTC.